The present T cell receptor beta chain was sequenced within a study of blood T cell repertoires in COVID-19. TCRdb's copy holds only in-frame clones and misses some; the assay was immunoSEQ multiplex PCR. Of around 200,000 clones listed, roughly 80% were seen once; the top ten hold 13%. This clone was counted between two and nine times. The germline V and J ends were trimmed by 6 bases and 6 bases, with 11 bases remaining between them. CDR1 is MNHEY and CDR2 is SVGAGI in the germline V gene. CDR3 length: 12 amino acids. The chain combines TRBV6-5 with TRBJ2-5; D gene unclear. What was sequenced was peripheral blood. The receptor comes from a man aged 50 to 59 who had recovered from COVID-19. The CDR3 reads CASSSAIKTQYF. The CDR3 bases are TGTGCCAGCAGCTCCGCTATTAAGACCCAGTACTTC.